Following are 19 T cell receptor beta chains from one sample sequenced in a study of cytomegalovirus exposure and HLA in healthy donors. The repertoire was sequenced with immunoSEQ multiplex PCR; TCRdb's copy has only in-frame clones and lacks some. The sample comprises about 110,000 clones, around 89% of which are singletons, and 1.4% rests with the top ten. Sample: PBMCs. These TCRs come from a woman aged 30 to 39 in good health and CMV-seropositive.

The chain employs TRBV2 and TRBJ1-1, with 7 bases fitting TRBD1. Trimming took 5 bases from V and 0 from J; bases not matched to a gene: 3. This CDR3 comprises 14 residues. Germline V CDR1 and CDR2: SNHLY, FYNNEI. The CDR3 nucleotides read TGTGCCAGCAGTTTACAGGGGTTGAACACTGAAGCTTTCTTT. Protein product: CASSLQGLNTEAFF.

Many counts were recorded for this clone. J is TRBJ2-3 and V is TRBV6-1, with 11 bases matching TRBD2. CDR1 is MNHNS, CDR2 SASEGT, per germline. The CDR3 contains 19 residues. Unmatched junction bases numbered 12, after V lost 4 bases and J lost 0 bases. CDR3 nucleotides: TGTGCCAGCAGTGTGTTAGCGGGAGGGTCCTCACAAAGCACAGATACGCAGTATTTT. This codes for CASSVLAGGSSQSTDTQYF.

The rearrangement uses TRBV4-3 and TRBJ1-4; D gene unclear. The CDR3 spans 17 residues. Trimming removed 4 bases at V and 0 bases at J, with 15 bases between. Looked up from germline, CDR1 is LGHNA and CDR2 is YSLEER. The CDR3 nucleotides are TGCGCCAGCAGCCGCAGGCACATAGGTGCAACTAATGAAAAACTGTTTTTT. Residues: CASSRRHIGATNEKLFF.

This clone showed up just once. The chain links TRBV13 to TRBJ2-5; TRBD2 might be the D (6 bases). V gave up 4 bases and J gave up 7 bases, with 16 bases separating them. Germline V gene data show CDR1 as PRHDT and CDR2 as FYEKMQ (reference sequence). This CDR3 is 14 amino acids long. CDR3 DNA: TGTGCCAGCAGCTCCGGGACTCTGGGAGGGACCCAGTACTTC. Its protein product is CASSSGTLGGTQYF. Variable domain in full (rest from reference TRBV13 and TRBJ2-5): AAGVIQSPRHLIKEKRETATLKCYPIPRHDTVYWYQQGPGQDPQFLISFYEKMQSDKGSIPDRFSAQQFSDYHSELNMSSLELGDSALYFCASSSGTLGGTQYFGPGTRLLVL.

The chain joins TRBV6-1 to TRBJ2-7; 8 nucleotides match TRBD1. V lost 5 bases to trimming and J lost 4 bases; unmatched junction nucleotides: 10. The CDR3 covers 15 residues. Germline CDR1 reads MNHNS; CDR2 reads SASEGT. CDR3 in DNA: TGTGCCAGCAGTATACGCCAGGGGGCCCTATACGAGCAGTACTTC. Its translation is CASSIRQGALYEQYF.

CDR3 coding DNA: TGTGCCAGCAGCCTAAGGAGTAGCGGGAGTCTGGGCAATGAGCAGTTCTTC. This translates into CASSLRSSGSLGNEQFF. The genes are TRBV11-2 and TRBJ2-1, with 9 nucleotides matching TRBD2. Germline V CDR1 and CDR2: SGHAT, FQNNGV. The CDR3 has 17 amino acids. With V trimmed by 5 bases and J by 6 bases, 14 bases remained unmatched.

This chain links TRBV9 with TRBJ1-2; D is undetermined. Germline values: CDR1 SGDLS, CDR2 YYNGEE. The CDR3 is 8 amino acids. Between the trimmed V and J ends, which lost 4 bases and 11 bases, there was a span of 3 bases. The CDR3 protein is CASSPYTF. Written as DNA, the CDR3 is TGTGCCAGCAGCCCTTACACCTTC.

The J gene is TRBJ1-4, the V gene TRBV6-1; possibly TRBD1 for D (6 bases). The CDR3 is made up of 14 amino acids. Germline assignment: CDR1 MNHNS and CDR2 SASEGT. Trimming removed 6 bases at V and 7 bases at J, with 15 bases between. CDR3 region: CASRRGMGTEKLFF. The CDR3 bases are TGTGCCAGCAGAAGGGGGATGGGGACTGAAAAACTGTTTTTT.

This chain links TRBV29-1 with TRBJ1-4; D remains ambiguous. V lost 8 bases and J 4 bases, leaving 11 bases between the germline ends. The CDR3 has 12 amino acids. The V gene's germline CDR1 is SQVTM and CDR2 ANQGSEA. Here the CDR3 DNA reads TGCAGCTCCAACGAGGGTAATGAAAAACTGTTTTTT. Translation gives CSSNEGNEKLFF. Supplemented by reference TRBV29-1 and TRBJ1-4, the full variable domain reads SAVISQKPSRDICQRGTSLTIQCQVDSQVTMMFWYRQQPGQSLTLIATANQGSEATYESGFVIDKFPISRPNLTFSTLTVSNMSPEDSSIYLCSSNEGNEKLFFGSGTQLSVL.

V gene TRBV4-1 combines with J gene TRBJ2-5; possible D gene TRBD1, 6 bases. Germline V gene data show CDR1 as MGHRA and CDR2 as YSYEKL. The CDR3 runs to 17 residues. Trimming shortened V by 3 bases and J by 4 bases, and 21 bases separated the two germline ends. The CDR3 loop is CASSQWGTGLWGETQYF. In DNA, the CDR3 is TGCGCCAGCAGCCAGTGGGGAACAGGGCTTTGGGGAGAGACCCAGTACTTC.

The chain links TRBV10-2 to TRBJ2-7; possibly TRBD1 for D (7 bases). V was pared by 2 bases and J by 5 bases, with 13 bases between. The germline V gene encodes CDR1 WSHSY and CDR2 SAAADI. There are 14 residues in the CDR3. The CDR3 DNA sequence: TGCGCCAGCAGTGAGGCAGGGGGGTCCCACGAGCAGTACTTC. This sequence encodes CASSEAGGSHEQYF.

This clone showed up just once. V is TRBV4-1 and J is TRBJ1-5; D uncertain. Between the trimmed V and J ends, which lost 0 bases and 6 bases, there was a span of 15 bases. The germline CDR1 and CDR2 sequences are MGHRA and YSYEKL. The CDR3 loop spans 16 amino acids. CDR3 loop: CASSQDSFGGSQPQHF. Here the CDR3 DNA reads TGCGCCAGCAGCCAAGATAGTTTCGGAGGTTCTCAGCCCCAGCATTTT.

Written as DNA, the CDR3 is TGTGCCAGCAGCGGCACAGGGGGTGCTGAAGCTTTCTTT. Protein: CASSGTGGAEAFF. V is TRBV9 and J is TRBJ1-1, with 8 positions matching TRBD1. Germline V CDR1 and CDR2: SGDLS, YYNGEE. Trimming at V came to 3 bases and at J to 6 bases, leaving 4 bases not matched to a gene. This CDR3 region has 13 residues.

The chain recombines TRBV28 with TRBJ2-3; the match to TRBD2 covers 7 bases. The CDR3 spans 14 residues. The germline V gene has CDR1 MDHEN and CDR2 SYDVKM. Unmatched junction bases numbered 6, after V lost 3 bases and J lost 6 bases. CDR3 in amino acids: CASSFAGAGDTQYF. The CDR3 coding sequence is TGTGCCAGCAGTTTCGCGGGAGCGGGTGATACGCAGTATTTT.

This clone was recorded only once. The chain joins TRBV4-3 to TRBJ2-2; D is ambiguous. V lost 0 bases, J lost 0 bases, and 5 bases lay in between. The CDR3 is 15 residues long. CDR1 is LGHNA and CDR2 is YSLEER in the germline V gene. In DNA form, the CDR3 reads TGCGCCAGCAGCCAAGACCCCGCGAACACCGGGGAGCTGTTTTTT. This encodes CASSQDPANTGELFF.

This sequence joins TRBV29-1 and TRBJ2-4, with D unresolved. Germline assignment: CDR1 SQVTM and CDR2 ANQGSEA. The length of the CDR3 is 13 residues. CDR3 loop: CSIAGLAKNIQYF. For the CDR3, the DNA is TGCAGTATTGCTGGCTTAGCCAAAAACATTCAGTACTTC.

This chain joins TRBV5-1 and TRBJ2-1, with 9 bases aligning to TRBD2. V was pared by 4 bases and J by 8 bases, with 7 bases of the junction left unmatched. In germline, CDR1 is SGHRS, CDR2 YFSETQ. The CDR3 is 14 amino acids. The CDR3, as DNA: TGCGCCAGCAGCAAAGCTAGCGGGGAGGATGAGCAGTTCTTC. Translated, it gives CASSKASGEDEQFF.

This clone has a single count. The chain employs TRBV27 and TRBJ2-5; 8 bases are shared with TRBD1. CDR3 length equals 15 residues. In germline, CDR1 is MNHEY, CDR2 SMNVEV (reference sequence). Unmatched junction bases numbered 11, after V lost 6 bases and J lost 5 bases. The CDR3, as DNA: TGTGCCAGCAGGGGGGGACAGGTCCCCGGGGAGACCCAGTACTTC. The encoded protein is CASRGGQVPGETQYF.

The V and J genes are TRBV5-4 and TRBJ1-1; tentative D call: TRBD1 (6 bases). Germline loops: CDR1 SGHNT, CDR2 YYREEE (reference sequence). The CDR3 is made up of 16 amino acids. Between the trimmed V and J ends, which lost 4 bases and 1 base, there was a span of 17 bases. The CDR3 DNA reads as TGTGCCAGCAGCCAGATGATGACAGGTGGGAACACTGAAGCTTTCTTT. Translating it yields CASSQMMTGGNTEAFF. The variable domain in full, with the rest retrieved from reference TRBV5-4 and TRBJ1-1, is ETGVTQSPTHLIKTRGQQVTLRCSSQSGHNTVSWYQQALGQGPQFIFQYYREEENGRGNFPPRFSGLQFPNYSSELNVNALELDDSALYLCASSQMMTGGNTEAFFGQGTRLTVV.